The clone carrying this T cell receptor beta chain has a single count. Its antigen is undetermined. The record originates from a study of blood T cells in healthy people across ages. Notes on the study in general: Older age went with lower TCR beta diversity per million T cells, in a roughly linear way.

A second about 6 to 11 cycle PCR used barcoded and J-beta primers. TCRdb called the 5' RACE reads again in MiXCR, with one record for every CDR3 protein. The sample shows around 780,000 distinct CDR3 sequences, around 25% of them seen only once. The V segment lost 7 bases and the J segment 0 bases; nucleotides outside the gene matches: 9. CDR1 MDHEN and CDR2 SYDVKM come from the germline V gene. This CDR3 is 15 amino acids long. The same sample was also studied in work on T cells of mothers and their children. From that study: M1S, a second-PCR primer, added sample barcodes and 2-4 random nucleotides.

This clonotype was obtained from a boy aged 5-17 years in good health. The source material was blood. This rearrangement joins TRBV28 to TRBJ2-7, with 7 bases identical to TRBD1. The CDR3 sequence is CASTLNRDSSYEQYF. The CDR3 region has the DNA TGTGCCAGCACCCTCAACCGGGACAGCTCCTACGAGCAGTACTTC.